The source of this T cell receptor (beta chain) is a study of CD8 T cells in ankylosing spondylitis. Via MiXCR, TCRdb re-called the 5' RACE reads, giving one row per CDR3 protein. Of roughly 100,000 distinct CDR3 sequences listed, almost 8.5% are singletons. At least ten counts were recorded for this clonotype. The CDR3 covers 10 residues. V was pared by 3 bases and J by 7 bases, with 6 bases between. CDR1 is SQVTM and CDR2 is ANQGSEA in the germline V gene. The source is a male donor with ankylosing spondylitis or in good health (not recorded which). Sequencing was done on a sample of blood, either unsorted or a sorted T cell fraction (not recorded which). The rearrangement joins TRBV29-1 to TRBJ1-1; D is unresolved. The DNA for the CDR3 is TGCAGCGTTGACTATAATGAAGCTTTCTTT. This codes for CSVDYNEAFF.